This T cell receptor beta chain comes out of a study of shared clonotypes between healthy human individuals. Study as a whole: A couple of women and a few men aged 18 to 49 made up the donors.

About this clone: As yet, its antigen is unknown.

All donors were Caucasian adults living in Nashville, Tennessee. Method: immunoSEQ multiplex PCR; TCRdb's copy keeps in-frame clones and lacks some. The table has 2 million to 2.5 million clones, over 90% seen once. This CDR3 region has 19 residues. The ends were cut back, 4 bases at V and 0 bases at J, with 22 bases in the middle. Germline V CDR1 and CDR2: MNHNS, SASEGT. Study findings and constraints: There were few donors, and this limited the genetic and exposure-history diversity represented. Naive subsets generally had larger estimated richness than memory subsets.

This receptor was taken from a man in his late teens or twenties in good health. Some clones in this sample may be carry-over from other donors' samples. Material for sequencing was naive CD4+ T cells from PBMCs. Subset given: CD45RA+ positively selected. The rearrangement links TRBV6-1 to TRBJ1-5; a weak D match, TRBD1 (6 bases). CDR3 bases: TGTGCCAGCAGTGGGTACGTGAGAGGGGGGGGACATAGCAATCAGCCCCAGCATTTT. Protein sequence: CASSGYVRGGGHSNQPQHF.